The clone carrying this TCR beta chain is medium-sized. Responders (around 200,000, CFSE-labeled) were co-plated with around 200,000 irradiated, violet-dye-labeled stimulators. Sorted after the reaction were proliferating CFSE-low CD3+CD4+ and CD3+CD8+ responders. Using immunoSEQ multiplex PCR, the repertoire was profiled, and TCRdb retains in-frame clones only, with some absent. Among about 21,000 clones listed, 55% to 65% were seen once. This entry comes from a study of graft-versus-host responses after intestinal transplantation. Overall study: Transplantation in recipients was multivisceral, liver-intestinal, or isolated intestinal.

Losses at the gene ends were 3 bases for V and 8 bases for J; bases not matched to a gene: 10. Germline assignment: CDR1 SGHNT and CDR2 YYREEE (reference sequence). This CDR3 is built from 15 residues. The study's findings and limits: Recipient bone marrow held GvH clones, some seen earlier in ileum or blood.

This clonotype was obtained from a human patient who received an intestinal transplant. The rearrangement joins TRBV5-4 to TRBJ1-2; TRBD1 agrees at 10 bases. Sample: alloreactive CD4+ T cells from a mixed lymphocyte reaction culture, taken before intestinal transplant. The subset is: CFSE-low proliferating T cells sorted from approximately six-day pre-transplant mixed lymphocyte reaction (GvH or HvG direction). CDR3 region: CASSWDRGFARGYTF. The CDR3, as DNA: TGTGCCAGCAGCTGGGACAGGGGTTTCGCTCGCGGCTACACCTTC.